This is a list of T cell receptor beta chains from one sample in a study of shared clonotypes between healthy human individuals. Sequencing was performed with immunoSEQ multiplex PCR; in TCRdb, only in-frame clones are kept and a portion is missing. The sample carries roughly 1.4 million clones, 98% recorded once. Sequenced: naive CD4+ T cells sorted from blood. Receptors were obtained from a man aged 25-45 years in good health. Both conserved end residues are part of each CDR3. A D gene is named only where the DNA matches it firmly. Some rows mark clone size as missing; the rest say once, few, many or name a class of expanded clone.

D gene	clone size	J gene	V gene	CDR3 protein	CDR3 DNA
.	.	TRBJ2-3	TRBV12-5	CASALDGSTDTQYF	TGTGCTAGTGCCTTGGACGGGAGCACAGATACGCAGTATTTT
TRBD1	.	TRBJ1-2	TRBV5-5	CASSLDRGSYGYTF	TGTGCCAGCAGCTTGGACAGGGGTAGTTATGGCTACACCTTC
TRBD2	once	TRBJ2-1	TRBV2	CASSEGGGEQFF	TGTGCCAGCAGTGAAGGGGGGGGTGAGCAGTTCTTC
TRBD2	.	TRBJ2-1	TRBV4-2	CASSRKSGSAYNEQFF	TGTGCCAGCAGCCGAAAGAGCGGGAGTGCCTACAATGAGCAGTTCTTC
.	.	TRBJ1-4	TRBV6-6	CASSYSFGGGNEKLFF	TGTGCCAGCAGTTACTCGTTTGGGGGGGGTAATGAAAAACTGTTTTTT
TRBD1	.	TRBJ1-5	TRBV28	CASSSLTGGNQPQHF	TGTGCCAGCAGTTCACTGACAGGGGGAAATCAGCCCCAGCATTTT
.	.	TRBJ2-7	TRBV25-1	CASSLLRLGSYEQYF	TGTGCCAGCAGTCTCCTGAGACTAGGATCCTACGAGCAGTACTTC
TRBD2	.	TRBJ2-7	TRBV7-2	CASSLSASGMIDEQYF	TGTGCCAGCAGCTTATCGGCTAGCGGGATGATCGACGAGCAGTACTTC
.	.	TRBJ2-1	TRBV18	CASSSNSGVTLNEQFF	TGTGCCAGCTCATCTAATAGCGGAGTAACCTTAAATGAGCAGTTCTTC
TRBD2	.	TRBJ2-7	TRBV6-1	CASSETSGRSSYEQYF	TGTGCCAGCAGTGAGACTAGCGGGAGATCCTCCTACGAGCAGTACTTC
.	.	TRBJ2-1	TRBV4-1	CASSLILESDRSYNEQFF	TGCGCCAGCAGTCTTATTCTGGAGTCGGACAGATCCTACAATGAGCAGTTCTTC
.	once	TRBJ1-5	TRBV19	CASNLLQGMANQPQHF	TGTGCCAGTAACCTCTTACAGGGTATGGCGAATCAGCCCCAGCATTTT
TRBD2	once	TRBJ2-1	TRBV28	CASSFSGTSGPSSYNEQFF	TGTGCCAGCAGCTTTTCCGGGACTAGCGGGCCCTCTTCCTACAATGAGCAGTTCTTC
.	.	TRBJ2-7	TRBV18	CASSPRGGTSYEQYF	TGTGCCAGCTCACCACGTGGCGGGACCTCCTACGAGCAGTACTTC
TRBD2	.	TRBJ2-7	TRBV9	CASSVGLAGYSYEQYF	TGTGCCAGCAGCGTAGGACTAGCGGGGTATTCCTACGAGCAGTACTTC
TRBD1	.	TRBJ1-2	TRBV6-1	CAAAKGQQGSYGYTF	TGTGCCGCAGCGAAGGGACAGCAGGGGAGCTATGGCTACACCTTC